These 29 T cell receptor beta chains came from one sample sequenced in a study of T cell responses to AZD1222 COVID-19 vaccine. Sequencing used immunoSEQ multiplex PCR; TCRdb keeps in-frame clones, though not all of them. The sample consists of over 100,000 clones, approximately 90% of them appearing once. Source: peripheral blood, taken on day 0 of AZD1222 vaccination. The receptors were gathered from an adult in good health.

This chain joins TRBV6-5 and TRBJ1-2; TRBD1 might be the D (5 bases). CDR3 length: 12 residues. Germline-derived CDR1 and CDR2 are MNHEY and SVGAGI. Between the trimmed V and J ends, which lost 5 bases and 5 bases, there was a span of 9 bases. CDR3 in DNA: TGTGCCAGCAGTCTGGAGGGGTATGGCTACACCTTC. Protein sequence: CASSLEGYGYTF.

The genes are TRBV7-2 and TRBJ2-7; 14 bases agree with TRBD2. Germline V CDR1 and CDR2: SGHTA, FQGNSA. The junction had 7 bases not matched to a gene; V was cut back by 5 bases and J by 7 bases. The CDR3 consists of 15 residues. The CDR3 spells CASSRTSGGLVEQYF. In DNA, the CDR3 is TGTGCCAGCAGCCGGACTAGCGGGGGGCTGGTAGAGCAGTACTTC.

The V call is TRBV4-3, the J call TRBJ2-1, with D possibly matching TRBD2 (5 bases). CDR1 and CDR2 (germline): LGHNA, YSLEER. The CDR3 has 13 residues. V was shortened by 3 bases and J by 9 bases, with 12 bases between the two germline ends. CDR3 in amino acids: CASSQYPTSEQFF. CDR3 DNA: TGCGCCAGCAGCCAGTACCCCACTAGTGAGCAGTTCTTC.

The gene calls are TRBV11-3 and TRBJ1-2, with 9 bases that match TRBD1. Per germline, CDR1 SGHNT and CDR2 YENEEA. The CDR3 is 15 amino acids. Trimming at V came to 5 bases and at J to 2 bases, leaving 6 bases not matched to a gene. DNA of the CDR3: TGTGCCAGCAGCCCCTCGACAGGGGGGAACTATGGCTACACCTTC. Its translation is CASSPSTGGNYGYTF.

J is TRBJ2-3 and V is TRBV20-1; D is unclear. The CDR3 extends over 13 amino acids. Germline V gene sequence: CDR1 DFQATT, CDR2 SNEGSKA (reference sequence). V was trimmed by 3 bases and J by 2 bases, leaving 9 bases between them. CDR3 coding DNA: TGCAGTGCTAGTAATGGAATCACAGATACGCAGTATTTT. Translating gives CSASNGITDTQYF.

The rearrangement uses TRBV15 and TRBJ1-5; D gene unclear. V lost 1 base, J lost 1 base, and 5 bases lay in between. Germline CDR1 and CDR2: LNHNV and YYDKDF (reference sequence). The CDR3 totals 14 residues. The CDR3 reads CATSRVGSNQPQHF. The CDR3 coding sequence is TGTGCCACCAGCAGAGTTGGGAGCAATCAGCCCCAGCATTTT.

This chain connects TRBV4-3 to TRBJ1-1; 7 nucleotides align to TRBD1. Germline assignment: CDR1 LGHNA and CDR2 YSLEER. V lost 3 bases to trimming and J lost 4 bases; unmatched junction nucleotides: 5. The CDR3 has 14 amino acids. The CDR3 region is CASSHRQGVTEAFF. The CDR3 DNA reads as TGCGCCAGCAGCCATCGACAGGGAGTCACTGAAGCTTTCTTT.

This clone was observed a single time. Other DNA sequences in this sample translate to the same CDR3. The chain couples TRBV5-1 to TRBJ2-7; D unresolved. Between the trimmed V and J ends, which lost 5 bases and 3 bases, there was a span of 9 bases. This CDR3 is 12 amino acids long. Germline V gene data show CDR1 as SGHRS and CDR2 as YFSETQ. CDR3 loop: CASRGGIYEQYF. CDR3 bases: TGCGCCAGCAGAGGCGGCATCTACGAGCAGTACTTC.

The chain carries TRBV9 and TRBJ2-2; possible D gene TRBD2, 6 bases. Trimming removed 4 bases at V and 4 bases at J, with 14 bases between. The CDR3 extends over 15 amino acids. Germline V lookup: CDR1 SGDLS, CDR2 YYNGEE. The CDR3 DNA reads TGTGCCAGCAGCCTAGGAGGGAGAGGCACCGGGGAGCTGTTTTTT. Amino acid sequence: CASSLGGRGTGELFF.

This clone was detected only a few times. The chain uses TRBV19 and TRBJ1-5; unclear D gene. V was cut by 7 bases and J by 1 base, with 17 bases left in between. CDR1 is LNHDA and CDR2 is SQIVND in the germline V gene (reference sequence). This CDR3 is 16 amino acids long. The CDR3 nucleotides read TGTGCCAGTATGGGGAGAGATCGATTCAGCAATCAGCCCCAGCATTTT. Translation gives CASMGRDRFSNQPQHF.

The V call is TRBV7-3, the J call TRBJ2-3, with D unclear. Trimming stripped 0 bases from V and 3 bases from J, with 10 bases between. The CDR3 is 15 amino acids. CDR1 and CDR2 (germline): SGHTA, FQGTGA. This CDR3 is CASSLTGWWTDTQYF. The CDR3 DNA reads TGTGCCAGCAGCTTAACGGGGTGGTGGACAGATACGCAGTATTTT. Based on the CDR3 plus reference TRBV7-3 and TRBJ2-3, the full variable domain is GAGVSQTPSNKVTEKGKYVELRCDPISGHTALYWYRQSLGQGPEFLIYFQGTGAADDSGLPNDRFFAVRPEGSVSTLKIQRTERGDSAVYLCASSLTGWWTDTQYFGPGTRLTVL.

The gene calls are TRBV5-4 and TRBJ2-5; TRBD2 aligns across 16 bases. The V gene end was trimmed by 4 bases and the J gene end by 4 bases; junction bases not matched to a gene: 1. The length of the CDR3 is 15 residues. Germline V gene lookup returns CDR1 SGHNT and CDR2 YYREEE (reference sequence). The CDR3 loop is CASSGTSGGVETQYF. Written as DNA, the CDR3 is TGTGCCAGCAGCGGGACTAGCGGGGGGGTAGAGACCCAGTACTTC. Drawing the rest from reference TRBV5-4 and TRBJ2-5, the complete variable domain is ETGVTQSPTHLIKTRGQQVTLRCSSQSGHNTVSWYQQALGQGPQFIFQYYREEENGRGNFPPRFSGLQFPNYSSELNVNALELDDSALYLCASSGTSGGVETQYFGPGTRLLVL.

The chain uses TRBV5-6 and TRBJ2-1; TRBD2 aligns across 11 bases. Trimming took 4 bases from V and 4 from J; bases not matched to a gene: 13. Per the germline V gene, CDR1 is SGHDT and CDR2 is YYEEEE. CDR3 length equals 18 residues. The CDR3 here is CASSPPRASGRWYNEQFF. Here the CDR3 DNA reads TGTGCCAGCAGCCCACCCCGGGCTAGCGGGAGGTGGTACAATGAGCAGTTCTTC.

The count of this clone is one. This rearrangement joins TRBV6-4 to TRBJ1-2; D unclear. CDR1 is MRHNA, CDR2 SNTAGT, per germline. This CDR3 is built from 13 residues. V dropped 6 bases and J dropped 0 bases, with 8 bases sitting between them. Here the CDR3 reads CASSVDANYGYTF. Written as DNA, the CDR3 is TGTGCCAGCAGCGTCGACGCTAACTATGGCTACACCTTC.

This chain connects TRBV9 to TRBJ2-3; no firm D call. Germline CDR1 reads SGDLS; CDR2 reads YYNGEE. The CDR3 runs to 12 residues. The germline V and J ends were trimmed by 4 bases and 6 bases, with 9 bases remaining between them. For the CDR3, the DNA is TGTGCCAGCAGCCCCAATCTGGATACGCAGTATTTT. Its protein product is CASSPNLDTQYF.

The count of this clone is one. V is TRBV19 and J is TRBJ1-5, with TRBD1 identical over 8 bases. V trimming: 6 bases; J trimming: 6 bases; junction bases outside the gene matches: 7. The CDR3 length is 14 residues. CDR1 and CDR2 (germline): LNHDA, SQIVND (reference sequence). The CDR3 nucleotides are TGTGCCAGTAGGTCAGGGGGCGCCTCTCAGCCCCAGCATTTT. This encodes CASRSGGASQPQHF.

The rearrangement links TRBV19 to TRBJ2-1, with D possibly TRBD2 on 5 matching bases. CDR3 length: 15 residues. Germline assignment: CDR1 LNHDA and CDR2 SQIVND (reference sequence). Trimming left V 3 bases short and J 2 bases short, with 11 bases between. The CDR3 DNA follows: TGTGCCAGTAGTATCGACTACCGGGCCTACAATGAGCAGTTCTTC. Protein product: CASSIDYRAYNEQFF. Full variable domain (rest looked up from reference TRBV19 and TRBJ2-1): DGGITQSPKYLFRKEGQNVTLSCEQNLNHDAMYWYRQDPGQGLRLIYYSQIVNDFQKGDIAEGYSVSREKKESFPLTVTSAQKNPTAFYLCASSIDYRAYNEQFFGPGTRLTVL.

The rearrangement links TRBV28 to TRBJ1-6; D might be TRBD1 (5 bases). In germline, CDR1 is MDHEN, CDR2 SYDVKM. V shed 5 bases and J shed 7 bases, with 15 bases lying between them. The CDR3 is made up of 15 amino acids. Here the CDR3 DNA reads TGTGCCAGCAGTCTTCCGGGACGGGACAATTCACCCCTCCACTTT. As protein: CASSLPGRDNSPLHF.

This clone was seen once. J is TRBJ2-1 and V is TRBV5-1; TRBD1 matches 9 bases. CDR3 size: 17 residues. The trim removed 0 bases at V and 9 bases at J, leaving 13 bases unmatched. Per the germline V gene, CDR1 is SGHRS and CDR2 is YFSETQ. CDR3 protein: CASSLAFGTGSVIEQFF. The CDR3 DNA reads TGCGCCAGCAGCTTGGCCTTCGGGACAGGGAGTGTCATTGAGCAGTTCTTC.

The chain uses TRBV27 and TRBJ1-3; maybe TRBD1 (5 bases). This CDR3 contains 15 residues. Germline loops: CDR1 MNHEY, CDR2 SMNVEV (reference sequence). V lost 1 base to trimming and J lost 2 bases, with 9 bases between them. The CDR3 spells CASSLLPGAGNTIYF. The CDR3 DNA follows: TGTGCCAGCAGTTTATTACCGGGGGCTGGAAACACCATATATTTT.

The J gene is TRBJ2-7, the V gene TRBV28; tentatively, D is TRBD1 (6 bases). The CDR3 has 17 residues. V lost 3 bases and J lost 1, with 19 bases in between. Germline V gene sequence: CDR1 MDHEN, CDR2 SYDVKM. In nucleotides, the CDR3 is TGTGCCAGCAGTTTCCCCCCCGCAGGGGCGGTATCCTACGAGCAGTACTTC. As protein: CASSFPPAGAVSYEQYF.

This clone showed up just a few times. The V gene is TRBV19, the J gene TRBJ1-2; 7 bases agree with TRBD1. V lost 2 bases to trimming and J lost 10 bases; unmatched junction nucleotides: 13. Germline V lookup: CDR1 LNHDA, CDR2 SQIVND (reference sequence). The CDR3 covers 15 residues. In nucleotides, the CDR3 is TGTGCCAGTAGTATACCCACAGGGGCGCTTCCGTCCTACACCTTC. This encodes CASSIPTGALPSYTF.

The rearrangement links TRBV9 to TRBJ1-1; D might be TRBD1 (5 bases). Germline lookup yields CDR1 SGDLS and CDR2 YYNGEE. With 4 bases removed from V and 0 bases from J, the gap between germline ends came to 10 bases. The length of the CDR3 is 14 residues. The CDR3 sequence: CASSPQAVNTEAFF. In nucleotides, the CDR3 is TGTGCCAGCAGCCCACAGGCCGTGAACACTGAAGCTTTCTTT.

The J gene is TRBJ1-3, the V gene TRBV4-3; maybe TRBD1 (6 bases). Germline lookup yields CDR1 LGHNA and CDR2 YSLEER. The CDR3 has 15 residues. The V and J ends lost 2 bases and 5 bases respectively, with 13 bases between them. CDR3 coding DNA: TGCGCCAGCAGCCAATCCTGGGACATCCGAAACACCATATATTTT. Its translation: CASSQSWDIRNTIYF.

The J gene is TRBJ1-2, the V gene TRBV28; 9 bases match TRBD1. The germline CDR1 and CDR2 sequences are MDHEN and SYDVKM. This CDR3 has 14 amino acids. Unmatched junction bases numbered 10, after V lost 6 bases and J lost 8 bases. The CDR3 coding sequence is TGTGCCAGCAGCCCAACACAGGGGGCGAGGGGCTACACCTTC. Translating gives CASSPTQGARGYTF.

This chain connects TRBV7-2 to TRBJ1-4; 10 nucleotides match TRBD1. Looked up from germline, CDR1 is SGHTA and CDR2 is FQGNSA. V was clipped by 0 bases and J by 7 bases; unmatched bases: 2. The CDR3 sequence is 15 residues long. The CDR3, as DNA: TGTGCCAGCAGCTTAGCCGGGACAGGGGTTGAAAAACTGTTTTTT. Its protein product is CASSLAGTGVEKLFF.

The gene calls are TRBV3-1 (or the pseudogene TRBV3-2) and TRBJ1-1; D uncertain. The CDR3 extends over 15 amino acids. V was shortened by 4 bases and J by 4 bases, with 16 bases between the two germline ends. Germline V gene sequence: CDR1 LGHDT, CDR2 YNNKEL (reference sequence). The CDR3 DNA sequence: TGTGCCAGCAGCCCGATGTCCTTGGGTAGCACTGAAGCTTTCTTT. Protein sequence: CASSPMSLGSTEAFF.

This clone was picked up one time. The chain has TRBV14 and TRBJ1-2; the match to TRBD1 covers 9 bases. CDR3 length: 14 residues. J was trimmed by 4 bases and V by 5 bases; bases with no gene match: 5. The germline V gene has CDR1 SGHDN and CDR2 FVKESK. CDR3: CASSDRGTRYGYTF. CDR3 DNA: TGTGCCAGCAGCGACAGGGGGACACGCTATGGCTACACCTTC. The variable domain in full, with the rest retrieved from reference TRBV14 and TRBJ1-2, is EAGVTQFPSHSVIEKGQTVTLRCDPISGHDNLYWYRRVMGKEIKFLLHFVKESKQDESGMPNNRFLAERTGGTYSTLKVQPAELEDSGVYFCASSDRGTRYGYTFGSGTRLTVV.

This clone has only a few counts. The chain has TRBV4-2 and TRBJ2-5; D possibly corresponds to TRBD2 (7 bases). Trimming removed 0 bases from V and 7 bases from J, with 15 bases in between. There are 15 residues in the CDR3. CDR1 is LGHNA and CDR2 is YNFKEQ in the germline V gene. In nucleotides, the CDR3 is TGTGCCAGCAGCCAAGATGTAACGGGGGGCGGGACCCAGTACTTC. Residues: CASSQDVTGGGTQYF.